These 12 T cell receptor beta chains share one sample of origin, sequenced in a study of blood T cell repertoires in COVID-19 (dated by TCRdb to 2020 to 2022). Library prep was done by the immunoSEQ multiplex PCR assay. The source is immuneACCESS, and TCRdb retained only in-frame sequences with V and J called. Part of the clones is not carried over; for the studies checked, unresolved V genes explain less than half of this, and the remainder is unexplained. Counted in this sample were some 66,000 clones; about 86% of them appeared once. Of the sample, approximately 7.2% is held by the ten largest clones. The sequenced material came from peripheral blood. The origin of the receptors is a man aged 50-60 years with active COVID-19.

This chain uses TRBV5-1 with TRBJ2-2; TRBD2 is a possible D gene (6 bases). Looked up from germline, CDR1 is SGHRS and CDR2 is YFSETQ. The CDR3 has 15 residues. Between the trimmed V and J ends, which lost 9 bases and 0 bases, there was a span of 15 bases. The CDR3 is CATHYGSPNTGELFF. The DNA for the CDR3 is TGCGCCACCCATTACGGGAGTCCGAACACCGGGGAGCTGTTTTTT.

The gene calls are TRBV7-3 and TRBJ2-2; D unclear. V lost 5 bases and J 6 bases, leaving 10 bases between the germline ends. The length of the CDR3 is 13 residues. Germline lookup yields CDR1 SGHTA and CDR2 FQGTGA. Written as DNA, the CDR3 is TGTGCCAGCAGCATACAGCTGGCCGGGGAGCTGTTTTTT. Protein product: CASSIQLAGELFF.

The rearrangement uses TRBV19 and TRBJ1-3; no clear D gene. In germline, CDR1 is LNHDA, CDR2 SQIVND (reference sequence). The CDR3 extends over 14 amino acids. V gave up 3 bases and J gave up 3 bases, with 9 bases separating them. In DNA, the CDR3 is TGTGCCAGTAGTATGCCCCGAGGTGGAAACACCATATATTTT. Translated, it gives CASSMPRGGNTIYF.

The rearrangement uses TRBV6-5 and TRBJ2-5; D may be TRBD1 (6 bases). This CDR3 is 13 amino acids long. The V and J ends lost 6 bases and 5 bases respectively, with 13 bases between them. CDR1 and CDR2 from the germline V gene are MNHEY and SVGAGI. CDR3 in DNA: TGTGCCAGCAGGTCGACAGGAAAGGAGACCCAGTACTTC. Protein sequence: CASRSTGKETQYF.

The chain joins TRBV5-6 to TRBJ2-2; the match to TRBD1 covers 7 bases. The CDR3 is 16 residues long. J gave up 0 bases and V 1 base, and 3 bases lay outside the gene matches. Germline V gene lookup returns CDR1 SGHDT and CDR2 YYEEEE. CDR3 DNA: TGTGCCAGCAGCTTGCCGGGACAGTCGAACACCGGGGAGCTGTTTTTT. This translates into CASSLPGQSNTGELFF. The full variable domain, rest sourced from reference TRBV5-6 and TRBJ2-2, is DAGVTQSPTHLIKTRGQQVTLRCSPKSGHDTVSWYQQALGQGPQFIFQYYEEEERQRGNFPDRFSGHQFPNYSSELNVNALLLGDSALYLCASSLPGQSNTGELFFGEGSRLTVL.

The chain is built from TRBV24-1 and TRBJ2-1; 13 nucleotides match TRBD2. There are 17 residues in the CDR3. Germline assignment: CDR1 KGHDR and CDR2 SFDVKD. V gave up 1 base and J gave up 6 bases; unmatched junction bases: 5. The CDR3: CATSDFGLAGAGNEQFF. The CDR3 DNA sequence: TGTGCCACCAGTGATTTTGGACTAGCGGGAGCCGGCAATGAGCAGTTCTTC.

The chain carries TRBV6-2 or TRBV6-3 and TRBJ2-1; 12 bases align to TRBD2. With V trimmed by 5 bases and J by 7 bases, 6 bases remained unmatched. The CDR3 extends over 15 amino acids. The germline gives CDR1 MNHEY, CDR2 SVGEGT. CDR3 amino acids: CASSQLAGGVNEQFF. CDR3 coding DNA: TGTGCCAGCAGTCAGCTAGCGGGAGGGGTAAATGAGCAGTTCTTC.

CDR3 amino acids: CASSRRTANTGELFF. CDR3 sequence (DNA): TGTGCCAGCAGCCGCCGGACAGCGAACACCGGGGAGCTGTTTTTT. This sequence joins TRBV7-2 and TRBJ2-2; tentative D call: TRBD1 (6 bases). Germline CDR1 and CDR2: SGHTA and FQGNSA. V gave up 5 bases and J gave up 0 bases, with 10 bases separating them. The CDR3 is 15 residues long.

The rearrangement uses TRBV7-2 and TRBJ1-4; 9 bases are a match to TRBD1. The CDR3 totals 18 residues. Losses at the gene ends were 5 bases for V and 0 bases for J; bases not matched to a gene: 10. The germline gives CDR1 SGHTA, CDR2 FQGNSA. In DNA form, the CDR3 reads TGTGCCAGCAGCGGCGGGACAGGGTGGTACACAACTAATGAAAAACTGTTTTTT. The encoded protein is CASSGGTGWYTTNEKLFF.

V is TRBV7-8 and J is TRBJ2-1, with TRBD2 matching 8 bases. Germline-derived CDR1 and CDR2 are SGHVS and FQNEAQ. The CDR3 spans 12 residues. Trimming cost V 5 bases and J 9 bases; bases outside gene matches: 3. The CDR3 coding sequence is TGTGCCAGCAGCCGTGCGGGGGGTGAGCAGTTCTTC. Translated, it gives CASSRAGGEQFF.

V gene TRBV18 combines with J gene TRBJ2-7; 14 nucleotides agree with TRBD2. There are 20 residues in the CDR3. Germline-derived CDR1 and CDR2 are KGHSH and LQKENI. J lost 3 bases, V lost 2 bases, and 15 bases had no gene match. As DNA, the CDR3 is TGTGCCAGCTCACCAGCGCTTGGGACTAGCGGGGGAGCCGCCCTCTACGAGCAGTACTTC. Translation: CASSPALGTSGGAALYEQYF.

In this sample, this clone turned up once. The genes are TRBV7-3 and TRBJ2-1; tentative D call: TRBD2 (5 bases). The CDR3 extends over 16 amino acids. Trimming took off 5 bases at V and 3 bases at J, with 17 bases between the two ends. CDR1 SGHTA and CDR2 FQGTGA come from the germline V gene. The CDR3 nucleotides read TGTGCCAGCAGCCCGACGGGGAATTTTGGCTACAATGAGCAGTTCTTC. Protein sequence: CASSPTGNFGYNEQFF. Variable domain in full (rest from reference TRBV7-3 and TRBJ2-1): GAGVSQTPSNKVTEKGKYVELRCDPISGHTALYWYRQSLGQGPEFLIYFQGTGAADDSGLPNDRFFAVRPEGSVSTLKIQRTERGDSAVYLCASSPTGNFGYNEQFFGPGTRLTVL.